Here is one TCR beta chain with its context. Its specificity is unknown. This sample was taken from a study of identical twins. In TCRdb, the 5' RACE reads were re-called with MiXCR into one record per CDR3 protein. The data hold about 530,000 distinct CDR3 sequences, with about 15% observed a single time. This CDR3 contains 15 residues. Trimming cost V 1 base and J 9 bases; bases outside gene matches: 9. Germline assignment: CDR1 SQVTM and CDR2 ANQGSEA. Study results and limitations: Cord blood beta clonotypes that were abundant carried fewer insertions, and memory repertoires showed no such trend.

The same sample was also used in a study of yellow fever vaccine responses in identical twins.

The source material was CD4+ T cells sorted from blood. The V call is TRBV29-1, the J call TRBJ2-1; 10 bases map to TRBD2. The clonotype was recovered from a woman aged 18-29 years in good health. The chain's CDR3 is CSVEVPSSGGLEQFF. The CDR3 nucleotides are TGCAGCGTTGAAGTACCCTCTAGCGGGGGCCTTGAGCAGTTCTTC.